The rows below give T cell receptor beta chains drawn from one sample of a study of cytomegalovirus exposure and HLA in healthy donors. Measured with immunoSEQ multiplex PCR; TCRdb has only the in-frame clones, and not every one. The sample shows approximately 150,000 clones, roughly 80% of them seen only once. Sequencing used PBMCs. Source of these receptors: a male donor in good health and CMV-seronegative. Both conserved end residues are part of each CDR3. The order of the fields is D gene, J gene, V gene, clone size, CDR3 protein, CDR3 DNA. A D gene is named only where the DNA matches it firmly. Expanded clones are given a class, and other clones once, few, many or no size at all.

D gene: TRBD1
J gene: TRBJ1-2
V gene: TRBV9
clone size: NA
CDR3 protein: CASSGGQGRQYGYTF
CDR3 DNA: TGTGCCAGCAGCGGGGGACAGGGGCGTCAATATGGCTACACCTTC

D gene: NA
J gene: TRBJ2-1
V gene: TRBV7-9
clone size: NA
CDR3 protein: CSSSSTPYDRSSYNEQFF
CDR3 DNA: TGTTCCAGCAGCTCAACACCATATGACAGGAGCTCCTACAATGAGCAGTTCTTC

D gene: NA
J gene: TRBJ2-7
V gene: TRBV9
clone size: NA
CDR3 protein: CASSVASGEGSSYEQYF
CDR3 DNA: TGTGCCAGCAGCGTAGCCTCCGGCGAAGGGAGCTCCTACGAGCAGTACTTC

D gene: NA
J gene: TRBJ2-2
V gene: TRBV7-3
clone size: NA
CDR3 protein: CASSRTQTGELFF
CDR3 DNA: TGTGCCAGCAGCCGAACACAAACCGGGGAGCTGTTTTTT

D gene: NA
J gene: TRBJ2-1
V gene: TRBV6-6
clone size: once
CDR3 protein: CASIPTGRGSENEQFF
CDR3 DNA: TGTGCCAGCATCCCCACCGGCAGGGGCAGTGAGAATGAGCAGTTCTTC

D gene: NA
J gene: TRBJ1-2
V gene: TRBV23-1
clone size: few
CDR3 protein: CASSQYWNYLKRFFSNYGYTF
CDR3 DNA: TGCGCCAGCAGTCAATATTGGAACTATTTGAAGAGGTTTTTCTCTAACTATGGCTACACCTTC

D gene: NA
J gene: TRBJ2-7
V gene: TRBV13
clone size: once
CDR3 protein: CASSPGTPIHPYEQYF
CDR3 DNA: TGTGCCAGCAGCCCCGGGACACCCATCCACCCCTACGAGCAGTACTTC

D gene: NA
J gene: TRBJ2-7
V gene: TRBV6-4
clone size: NA
CDR3 protein: CASSDSVGGRRYEQYF
CDR3 DNA: TGTGCCAGCAGTGACTCGGTCGGAGGGAGAAGGTACGAGCAGTACTTC

D gene: TRBD2
J gene: TRBJ2-7
V gene: TRBV2
clone size: NA
CDR3 protein: CASSPPLGLVFREQYF
CDR3 DNA: TGTGCCAGCAGTCCACCCCTCGGACTAGTGTTCCGCGAGCAGTACTTC

D gene: TRBD2
J gene: TRBJ2-2
V gene: TRBV5-1
clone size: NA
CDR3 protein: CASSMEGTSGKDTGELFF
CDR3 DNA: TGCGCCAGCAGCATGGAAGGGACTAGCGGGAAGGACACCGGGGAGCTGTTTTTT

D gene: TRBD1
J gene: TRBJ1-1
V gene: TRBV19
clone size: NA
CDR3 protein: CASNAGGRAFF
CDR3 DNA: TGTGCCAGTAACGCAGGGGGTAGAGCTTTCTTT

D gene: TRBD2
J gene: TRBJ2-3
V gene: TRBV4-1
clone size: NA
CDR3 protein: CASSQTPRGTSTDTQYF
CDR3 DNA: TGCGCCAGCAGCCAAACGCCGCGGGGGACTAGCACAGATACGCAGTATTTT

D gene: TRBD1
J gene: TRBJ1-4
V gene: TRBV29-1
clone size: once
CDR3 protein: CSVPTGTGEKLFF
CDR3 DNA: TGCAGCGTTCCGACAGGGACTGGTGAAAAACTGTTTTTT

D gene: TRBD2
J gene: TRBJ2-2
V gene: TRBV28
clone size: NA
CDR3 protein: CASSFLAGDLGELFF
CDR3 DNA: TGTGCCAGCAGTTTCCTAGCGGGAGATCTCGGGGAGCTGTTTTTT

D gene: NA
J gene: TRBJ2-1
V gene: TRBV4-3
clone size: few
CDR3 protein: CASSQTGLRRLYNEQFF
CDR3 DNA: TGCGCCAGCAGCCAGACGGGACTCCGGAGACTTTACAATGAGCAGTTCTTC

D gene: TRBD2
J gene: TRBJ2-1
V gene: TRBV18
clone size: NA
CDR3 protein: CASSPRAGETYNEQFF
CDR3 DNA: TGTGCCAGCTCACCGCGAGCGGGGGAAACCTACAATGAGCAGTTCTTC

D gene: NA
J gene: TRBJ1-3
V gene: TRBV28
clone size: NA
CDR3 protein: CATTGHSSGNTIYF
CDR3 DNA: TGTGCCACCACTGGACACTCCTCTGGAAACACCATATATTTT

D gene: TRBD1
J gene: TRBJ2-2
V gene: TRBV6-5
clone size: NA
CDR3 protein: CASSFDHRGTGELFF
CDR3 DNA: TGTGCCAGCAGTTTCGACCACAGGGGCACCGGGGAGCTGTTTTTT

D gene: NA
J gene: TRBJ2-5
V gene: TRBV19
clone size: NA
CDR3 protein: CASLQPGVGTQYF
CDR3 DNA: TGTGCCAGTCTACAGCCCGGGGTTGGGACCCAGTACTTC

D gene: TRBD2
J gene: TRBJ2-7
V gene: TRBV13
clone size: NA
CDR3 protein: CASSSRSSGNEQYF
CDR3 DNA: TGTGCCAGCAGCTCTCGGTCTAGCGGGAATGAGCAGTACTTC

D gene: NA
J gene: TRBJ2-1
V gene: TRBV28
clone size: NA
CDR3 protein: CASSPTGYNEQFF
CDR3 DNA: TGTGCCAGCAGCCCGACTGGCTACAATGAGCAGTTCTTC

D gene: TRBD2
J gene: TRBJ2-7
V gene: TRBV10-3
clone size: NA
CDR3 protein: CAIQSGGGGEQYF
CDR3 DNA: TGTGCCATCCAAAGCGGGGGCGGTGGAGAGCAGTACTTC

D gene: TRBD1
J gene: TRBJ1-2
V gene: TRBV4-2
clone size: NA
CDR3 protein: CASSRQADREDGYTF
CDR3 DNA: TGTGCCAGCAGCCGCCAGGCGGACAGGGAAGATGGCTACACCTTC

D gene: NA
J gene: TRBJ2-1
V gene: TRBV2
clone size: NA
CDR3 protein: CASSALGTTPLFNEQFF
CDR3 DNA: TGTGCCAGCAGCGCCTTAGGGACAACTCCCCTTTTCAATGAGCAGTTCTTC

D gene: NA
J gene: TRBJ1-2
V gene: TRBV30
clone size: NA
CDR3 protein: CAWSRYSPGQGNGYTF
CDR3 DNA: TGTGCCTGGAGTCGGTATAGCCCCGGGCAGGGTAATGGCTACACCTTC

D gene: NA
J gene: TRBJ1-1
V gene: TRBV11-3
clone size: NA
CDR3 protein: CASSAPGGGPDSWWNTEAFF
CDR3 DNA: TGTGCCAGCAGCGCCCCCGGGGGAGGACCAGATAGTTGGTGGAACACTGAAGCTTTCTTT